The rows below give T cell receptor beta chains drawn from one sample of a study of control samples from healthy donors and cancer patients. The protocol was immunoSEQ multiplex PCR, while the TCRdb copy is restricted to in-frame clones and leaves out a portion. The repertoire includes fewer than 40,000 clones, under 95% of them detected once, and 1.7% sits in the top ten. The sample comprised PBMCs. These receptors all stem from a man aged 40-55 years with colorectal cancer. Both conserved end residues are part of each CDR3. The D gene is left open where the match is weak. A clone size is listed for some rows: how often the clone was seen (once, few, many), or a class if it is expanded.

TRBJ2-2,.,TRBV18,TRBD1,CASSGDRAWTGELFF,TGTGCCAGCTCAGGCGACAGGGCGTGGACCGGGGAGCTGTTTTTT
TRBJ2-1,once,TRBV2,TRBD2,CASRVLAGGLNEQFF,TGTGCCAGCAGGGTGCTAGCGGGGGGGCTTAATGAGCAGTTCTTC
TRBJ2-1,.,TRBV5-5,TRBD1,CASNFDRVGNEQFF,TGTGCCAGCAACTTCGACAGGGTTGGTAATGAGCAGTTCTTC
TRBJ2-6,.,TRBV9,.,CASSLTGHSGANVLTF,TGTGCCAGCAGCCTTACAGGGCACTCTGGGGCCAACGTCCTGACTTTC
TRBJ1-2,few,TRBV19,.,CASTQDRINYGYTF,TGTGCCAGTACCCAAGATCGAATTAACTATGGCTACACCTTC
TRBJ2-7,.,TRBV6-6,.,CASSPRERGEQYF,TGTGCCAGCAGTCCCCGCGAACGGGGAGAGCAGTACTTC
TRBJ2-7,.,TRBV3-1/TRBV3-2,.,CASSQGIAGGYEQYF,TGTGCCAGCAGCCAGGGGATAGCTGGAGGTTACGAGCAGTACTTC
TRBJ2-3,.,TRBV15,TRBD2,CAFAGLGSADTQYF,TGTGCCTTCGCGGGACTAGGAAGCGCAGATACGCAGTATTTT
TRBJ2-1,.,TRBV7-3,TRBD2,CASSLNPSLAGGNNEQFF,TGTGCCAGCAGTCTCAACCCCTCACTAGCGGGGGGGAACAATGAGCAGTTCTTC
TRBJ1-1,.,TRBV2,.,CARLTQGGTEAFF,TGTGCCAGGCTAACACAGGGAGGCACTGAAGCTTTCTTT
TRBJ2-2,.,TRBV7-8,.,CASSLSRVGTGELFF,TGTGCCAGCAGCTTAAGCAGGGTGGGGACCGGGGAGCTGTTTTTT
TRBJ1-4,.,TRBV18,TRBD1,CASSLSRGTANEKLFF,TGTGCCAGCTCGTTAAGCAGAGGGACAGCTAATGAAAAACTGTTTTTT
TRBJ2-5,.,TRBV7-3,.,CASSPSWQAETQYF,TGTGCCAGCAGCCCTTCGTGGCAGGCCGAGACCCAGTACTTC
TRBJ2-2,.,TRBV7-8,.,CASSLGRITRRETGELFF,TGTGCCAGCAGCTTGGGGAGGATAACCAGGAGGGAGACCGGGGAGCTGTTTTTT
TRBJ1-2,.,TRBV2,TRBD1,CASGPGQARYGYTF,TGTGCCAGCGGACCCGGACAGGCGCGCTATGGCTACACCTTC
TRBJ1-1,.,TRBV12-3/TRBV12-4,.,CASSSIFEAFF,TGTGCCAGCAGTTCCATCTTTGAAGCTTTCTTT
TRBJ2-1,.,TRBV27,TRBD2,CASSPFNGGAANEQFF,TGTGCCAGCAGTCCATTCAACGGGGGGGCCGCCAATGAGCAGTTCTTC
TRBJ1-4,.,TRBV6-5,TRBD1,CASRQTGQGEKLFF,TGTGCCAGCAGGCAGACAGGGCAGGGGGAAAAACTGTTTTTT
TRBJ2-3,.,TRBV5-4,.,CASSLGLLGTDTQYF,TGTGCCAGCAGCTTGGGGTTATTGGGTACAGATACGCAGTATTTT
TRBJ1-1,.,TRBV19,.,CASSLKQIMNTEAFF,TGTGCCAGTAGTCTTAAACAGATTATGAACACTGAAGCTTTCTTT
TRBJ1-2,.,TRBV2,.,CASSEQGGTLGGYTF,TGTGCCAGCAGTGAACAGGGAGGGACGCTTGGGGGCTACACCTTC
TRBJ2-7,.,TRBV6-5,TRBD1,CASRRDSTDSQYF,TGTGCCAGCAGACGGGACAGCACTGATTCTCAGTACTTC
TRBJ1-2,.,TRBV27,.,CASSLEGGANYGYTF,TGTGCCAGTTCCTTAGAGGGGGGTGCTAACTATGGCTACACCTTC
TRBJ1-1,.,TRBV5-1,.,CASSLVSPPMNTEAFF,TGCGCCAGCAGCTTGGTGTCACCACCGATGAACACTGAAGCTTTCTTT
TRBJ2-5,.,TRBV20-1,.,CSAIPGETQYF,TGCAGTGCCATCCCGGGGGAGACCCAGTACTTC
TRBJ2-7,.,TRBV15,.,CATSRALGYEQYF,TGTGCCACCAGCAGAGCGTTAGGGTACGAGCAGTACTTC
TRBJ2-5,.,TRBV29-1,TRBD2,CSVRLAGGRETQYF,TGCAGCGTGCGACTAGCGGGGGGGCGGGAGACCCAGTACTTC
TRBJ2-1,.,TRBV7-6,.,CASSLDSLTYNEQFF,TGTGCCAGCAGCTTAGACAGCTTGACTTACAATGAGCAGTTCTTC